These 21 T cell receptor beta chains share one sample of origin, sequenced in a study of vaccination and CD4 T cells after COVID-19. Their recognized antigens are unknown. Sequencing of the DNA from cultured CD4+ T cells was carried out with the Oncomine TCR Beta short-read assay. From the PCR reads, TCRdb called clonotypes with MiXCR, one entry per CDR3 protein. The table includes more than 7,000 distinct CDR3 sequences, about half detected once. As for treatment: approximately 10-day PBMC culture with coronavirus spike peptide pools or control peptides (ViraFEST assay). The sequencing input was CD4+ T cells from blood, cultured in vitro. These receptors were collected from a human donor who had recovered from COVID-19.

The CDR3 nucleotides read TGTGCCAGCAGTTCTTGGGGTACTGAAGCTTTCTTT. This codes for CASSSWGTEAFF. The gene calls are TRBV12-3 or TRBV12-4 and TRBJ1-1; no definite D call. This CDR3 is built from 12 residues. V was clipped by 4 bases and J by 5 bases, with 8 bases between them.

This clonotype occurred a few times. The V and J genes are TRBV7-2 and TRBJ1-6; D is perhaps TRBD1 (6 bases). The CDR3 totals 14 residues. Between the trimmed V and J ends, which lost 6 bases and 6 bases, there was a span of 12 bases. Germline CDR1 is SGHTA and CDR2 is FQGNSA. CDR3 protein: CASRAGVGNSPLHF. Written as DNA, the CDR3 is TGTGCCAGCAGGGCAGGGGTAGGTAATTCACCCCTCCACTTT.

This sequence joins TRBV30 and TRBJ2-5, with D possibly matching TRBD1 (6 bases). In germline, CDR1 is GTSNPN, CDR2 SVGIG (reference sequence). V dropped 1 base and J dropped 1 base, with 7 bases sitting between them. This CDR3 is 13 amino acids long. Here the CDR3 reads CAWSGGPQETQYF. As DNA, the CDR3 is TGTGCCTGGAGTGGGGGGCCCCAAGAGACCCAGTACTTC.

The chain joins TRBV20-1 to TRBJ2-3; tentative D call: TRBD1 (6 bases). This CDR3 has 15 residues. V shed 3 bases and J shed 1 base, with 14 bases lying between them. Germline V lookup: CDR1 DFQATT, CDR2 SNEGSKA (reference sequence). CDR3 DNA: TGCAGTGCTAGCCCCGGGACACCCCGCACAGATACGCAGTATTTT. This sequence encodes CSASPGTPRTDTQYF.

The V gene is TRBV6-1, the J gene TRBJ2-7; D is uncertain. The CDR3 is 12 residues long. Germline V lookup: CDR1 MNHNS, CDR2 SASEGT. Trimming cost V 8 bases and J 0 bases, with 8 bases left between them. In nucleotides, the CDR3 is TGTGCCAGCCATAGTACCTCCTACGAGCAGTACTTC. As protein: CASHSTSYEQYF.

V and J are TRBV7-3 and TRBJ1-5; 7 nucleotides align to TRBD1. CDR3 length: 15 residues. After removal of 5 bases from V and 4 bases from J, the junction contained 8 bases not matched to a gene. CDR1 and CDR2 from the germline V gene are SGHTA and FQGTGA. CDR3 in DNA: TGTGCCAGCAGCCTGACAGGGCAACATAATCAGCCCCAGCATTTT. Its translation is CASSLTGQHNQPQHF. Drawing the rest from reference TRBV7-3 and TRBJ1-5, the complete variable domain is GAGVSQTPSNKVTEKGKYVELRCDPISGHTALYWYRQSLGQGPEFLIYFQGTGAADDSGLPNDRFFAVRPEGSVSTLKIQRTERGDSAVYLCASSLTGQHNQPQHFGDGTRLSIL.

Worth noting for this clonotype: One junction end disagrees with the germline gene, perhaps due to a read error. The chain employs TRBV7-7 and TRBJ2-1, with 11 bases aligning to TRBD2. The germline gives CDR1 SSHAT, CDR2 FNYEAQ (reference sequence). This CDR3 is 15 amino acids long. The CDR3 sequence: CASSSIAGGDNEQFF. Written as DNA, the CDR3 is TGTGCTAGCAGCTCAATAGCGGGGGGGGACAATGAGCAGTTCTTC.

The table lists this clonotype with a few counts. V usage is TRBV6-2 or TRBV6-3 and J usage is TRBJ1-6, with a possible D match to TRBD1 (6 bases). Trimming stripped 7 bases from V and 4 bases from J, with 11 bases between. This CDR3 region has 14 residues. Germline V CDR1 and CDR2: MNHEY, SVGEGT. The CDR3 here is CASNGQTYNSPLHF. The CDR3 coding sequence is TGTGCCAGCAACGGACAGACTTATAATTCACCCCTCCACTTT.

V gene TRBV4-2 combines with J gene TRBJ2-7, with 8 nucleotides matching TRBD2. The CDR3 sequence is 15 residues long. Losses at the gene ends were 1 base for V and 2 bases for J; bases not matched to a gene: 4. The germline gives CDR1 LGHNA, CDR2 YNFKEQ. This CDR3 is CASSQGLAIPYEQYF. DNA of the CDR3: TGTGCCAGCAGCCAAGGACTAGCGATCCCCTACGAGCAGTACTTC.

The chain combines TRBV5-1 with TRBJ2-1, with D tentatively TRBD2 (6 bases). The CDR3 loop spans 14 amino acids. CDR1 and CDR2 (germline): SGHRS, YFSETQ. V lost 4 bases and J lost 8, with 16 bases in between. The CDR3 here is CASSPGEVADEQFF. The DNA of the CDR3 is TGCGCCAGCAGCCCGGGGGAGGTTGCGGATGAGCAGTTCTTC.

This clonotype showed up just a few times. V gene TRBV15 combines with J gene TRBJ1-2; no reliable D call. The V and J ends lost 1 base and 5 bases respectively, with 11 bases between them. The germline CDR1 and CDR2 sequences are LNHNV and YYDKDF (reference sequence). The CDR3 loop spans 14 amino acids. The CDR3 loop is CATSRGGVEYGYTF. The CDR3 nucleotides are TGTGCCACCAGCAGAGGGGGAGTAGAGTATGGCTACACCTTC.

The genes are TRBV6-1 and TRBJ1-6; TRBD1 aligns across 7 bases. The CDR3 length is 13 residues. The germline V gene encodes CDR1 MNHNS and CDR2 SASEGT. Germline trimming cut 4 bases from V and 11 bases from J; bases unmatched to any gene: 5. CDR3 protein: CASSGDRVPPLHF. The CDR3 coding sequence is TGTGCCAGCAGTGGTGACAGGGTTCCACCCCTCCACTTT.

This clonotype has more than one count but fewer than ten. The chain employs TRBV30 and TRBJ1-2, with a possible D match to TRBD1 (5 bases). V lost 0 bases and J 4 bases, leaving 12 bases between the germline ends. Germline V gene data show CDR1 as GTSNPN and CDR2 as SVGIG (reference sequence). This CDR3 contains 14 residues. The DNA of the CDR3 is TGTGCCTGGAGTGTATCCGGACACAGCTATGGCTACACCTTC. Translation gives CAWSVSGHSYGYTF.

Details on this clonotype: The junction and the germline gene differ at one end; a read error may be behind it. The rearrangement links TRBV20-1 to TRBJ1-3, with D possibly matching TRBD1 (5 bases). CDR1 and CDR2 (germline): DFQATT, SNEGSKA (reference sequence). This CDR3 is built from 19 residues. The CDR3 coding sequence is TGCAGTGCTGGCCTCATCAGGCAAATGGGGAAGGGGCCTGGAGACACCATATATTTT. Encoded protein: CSAGLIRQMGKGPGDTIYF.

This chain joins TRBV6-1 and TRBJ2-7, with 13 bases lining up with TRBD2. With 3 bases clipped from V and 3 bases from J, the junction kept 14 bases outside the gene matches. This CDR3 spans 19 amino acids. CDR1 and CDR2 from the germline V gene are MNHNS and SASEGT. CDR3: CASSDSGLAGPEGGYEQYF. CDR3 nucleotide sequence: TGTGCCAGCAGTGATTCGGGACTAGCGGGACCTGAAGGGGGCTACGAGCAGTACTTC.

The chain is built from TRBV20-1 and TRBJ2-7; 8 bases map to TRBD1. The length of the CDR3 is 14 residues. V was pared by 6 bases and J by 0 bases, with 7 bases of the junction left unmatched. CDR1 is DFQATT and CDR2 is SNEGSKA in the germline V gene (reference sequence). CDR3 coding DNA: TGCAGTGCGGTACCGGGACAGGCCTCCTACGAGCAGTACTTC. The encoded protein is CSAVPGQASYEQYF.

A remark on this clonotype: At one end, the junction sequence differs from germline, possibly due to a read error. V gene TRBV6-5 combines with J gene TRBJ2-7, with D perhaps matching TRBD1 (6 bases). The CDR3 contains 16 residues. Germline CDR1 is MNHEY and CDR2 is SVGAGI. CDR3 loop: CASIYEKTGNYYEQYF. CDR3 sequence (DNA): TGTGCCAGCATTTACGAGAAAACAGGGAACTACTACGAGCAGTACTTC.

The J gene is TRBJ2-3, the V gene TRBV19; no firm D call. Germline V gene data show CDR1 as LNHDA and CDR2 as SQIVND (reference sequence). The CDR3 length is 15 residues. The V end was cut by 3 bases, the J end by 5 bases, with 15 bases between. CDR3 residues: CASSIAVGAVDTQYF. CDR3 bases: TGTGCCAGTAGTATCGCGGTGGGTGCGGTAGATACGCAGTATTTT.

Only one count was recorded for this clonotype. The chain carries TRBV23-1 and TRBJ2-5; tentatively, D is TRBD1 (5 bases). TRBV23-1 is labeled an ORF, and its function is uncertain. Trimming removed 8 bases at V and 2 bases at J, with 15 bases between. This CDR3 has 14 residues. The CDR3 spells CASAPRQGQETQYF. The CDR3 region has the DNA TGCGCCAGCGCCCCCCGGCAGGGACAAGAGACCCAGTACTTC.

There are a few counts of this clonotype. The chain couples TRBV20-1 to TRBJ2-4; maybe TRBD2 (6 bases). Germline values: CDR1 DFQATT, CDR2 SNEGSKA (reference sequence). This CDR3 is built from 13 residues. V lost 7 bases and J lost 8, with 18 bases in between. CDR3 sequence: CSVSSPSGYIQYF. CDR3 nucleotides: TGCAGTGTGTCTAGCCCAAGCGGGTACATTCAGTACTTC.

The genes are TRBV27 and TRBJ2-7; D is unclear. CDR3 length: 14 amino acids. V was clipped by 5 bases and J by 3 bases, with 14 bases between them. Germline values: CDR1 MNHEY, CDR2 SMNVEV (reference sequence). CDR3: CASSPDGWVYEQYF. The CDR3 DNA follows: TGTGCCAGCAGTCCGGATGGGTGGGTCTACGAGCAGTACTTC.